These 24 T cell receptor beta chains originate from one sample sequenced in a study of blood T cell repertoires in COVID-19 (dated by TCRdb to 2018 to 2020). The library relied on the immunoSEQ multiplex PCR assay. This is the immuneACCESS table as TCRdb keeps it, with only in-frame sequences that have V and J called. A part of the clones is gone; compared with another copy, unresolved V genes explain less than half, and the rest is unexplained. The sample has fewer than 450,000 clones on record, 88% of them singletons. The top ten constitute 6% to 8.5% of the sample. The sample was peripheral blood. The receptors shown here come from a woman in her 70s with COVID-19, enrolled during active disease.

CDR3 sequence: CASSSRSGKNTGELFF. The CDR3 nucleotides are TGCGCCAGCAGCTCACGGTCCGGGAAGAACACCGGGGAGCTGTTTTTT. The chain is built from TRBV5-1 and TRBJ2-2, with D perhaps TRBD2 (5 bases). Trimming cost V 3 bases and J 1 base, with 13 bases left between them. The germline V gene has CDR1 SGHRS and CDR2 YFSETQ. The CDR3 is 16 residues long. Full variable domain (remainder filled in from reference TRBV5-1 and TRBJ2-2): KAGVTQTPRYLIKTRGQQVTLSCSPISGHRSVSWYQQTPGQGLQFLFEYFSETQRNKGNFPGRFSGRQFSNSRSEMNVSTLELGDSALYLCASSSRSGKNTGELFFGEGSRLTVL.

This chain links TRBV5-1 with TRBJ2-3, with TRBD1 matching 11 bases. The CDR3 runs 15 residues. Per germline, CDR1 SGHRS and CDR2 YFSETQ. The trim removed 1 base at V and 5 bases at J, leaving 3 bases unmatched. The CDR3 bases are TGCGCCAGCAGCTTGCCGGGACAGGGGGAAGATACGCAGTATTTT. Translated: CASSLPGQGEDTQYF.

The CDR3 is CASSLRGGGPYNEQFF. In DNA, the CDR3 is TGTGCCAGCAGCTTGCGCGGGGGCGGTCCCTACAATGAGCAGTTCTTC. The genes are TRBV11-2 and TRBJ2-1, with D possibly TRBD2 on 7 matching bases. The V end was cut by 3 bases, the J end by 2 bases, with 14 bases between. Germline CDR1 reads SGHAT; CDR2 reads FQNNGV. The length of the CDR3 is 16 residues.

The chain carries TRBV9 and TRBJ1-5; no definite D call. CDR1 and CDR2 from the germline V gene are SGDLS and YYNGEE. This CDR3 spans 15 amino acids. V dropped 0 bases and J dropped 3 bases, with 10 bases sitting between them. The CDR3 DNA reads TGTGCCAGCAGCGTAGATGAGGGAATCAATCAGCCCCAGCATTTT. Translating gives CASSVDEGINQPQHF.

The chain joins TRBV19 to TRBJ1-2, with D possibly TRBD1 on 5 matching bases. The V gene lost 7 bases and the J gene lost 2 bases, with 14 bases spanning the gap. The CDR3 contains 14 residues. Germline V CDR1 and CDR2: LNHDA, SQIVND (reference sequence). CDR3 sequence (DNA): TGTGCCAGTAACAGGACACCCAACAACTATGGCTACACCTTC. This encodes CASNRTPNNYGYTF. The full variable domain, its missing parts supplied by reference TRBV19 and TRBJ1-2, is DGGITQSPKYLFRKEGQNVTLSCEQNLNHDAMYWYRQDPGQGLRLIYYSQIVNDFQKGDIAEGYSVSREKKESFPLTVTSAQKNPTAFYLCASNRTPNNYGYTFGSGTRLTVV.

V usage is TRBV11-2 and J usage is TRBJ1-1, with TRBD1 as a possible D gene (6 bases). V lost 7 bases, J lost 4 bases, and 22 bases lay in between. Germline V lookup: CDR1 SGHAT, CDR2 FQNNGV. The CDR3 loop spans 16 amino acids. CDR3 nucleotide sequence: TGTGCCAGCACCCTAATACACAGGGAGGGGGGCACTGAAGCTTTCTTT. Its protein is CASTLIHREGGTEAFF.

In this sample, this clone turned up many times. The rearrangement uses TRBV7-9 and TRBJ2-5; D possibly corresponds to TRBD1 (6 bases). The CDR3 contains 16 residues. Between the trimmed V and J ends, which lost 5 bases and 3 bases, there was a span of 19 bases. Germline CDR1 reads SEHNR; CDR2 reads FQNEAQ (reference sequence). The CDR3 region has the DNA TGTGCCAGCAGCCCCCCGCGTGGGACAAGGGAAGAGACCCAGTACTTC. This translates into CASSPPRGTREETQYF.

This chain links TRBV7-2 with TRBJ2-1; the D gene is possibly TRBD1 (6 bases). V lost 3 bases, J lost 0 bases, and 12 bases lay in between. Germline CDR1 reads SGHTA; CDR2 reads FQGNSA. This CDR3 region has 16 residues. CDR3 residues: CASSFTGWSSYNEQFF. CDR3 sequence (DNA): TGTGCCAGCAGCTTCACAGGGTGGAGCTCCTACAATGAGCAGTTCTTC.

The chain couples TRBV2 to TRBJ2-5, with 11 nucleotides matching TRBD2. The CDR3 runs 14 residues. Germline CDR1 and CDR2: SNHLY and FYNNEI. Unmatched junction bases numbered 3, after V lost 4 bases and J lost 5 bases. In DNA form, the CDR3 reads TGTGCCAGCAGTGGACTAGCGGGGATGGAGACCCAGTACTTC. Encoded protein: CASSGLAGMETQYF.

This clone was recorded only once. CDR3 sequence: CASTPGLVVDEQYF. CDR3 nucleotide sequence: TGTGCCAGCACTCCGGGACTAGTAGTGGACGAGCAGTACTTC. The J gene is TRBJ2-7, the V gene TRBV2; 8 bases match TRBD2. The J segment lost 5 bases and the V segment lost 7 bases, leaving 10 bases of the junction unmatched. Germline V CDR1 and CDR2: SNHLY, FYNNEI. The CDR3 length is 14 residues.

The gene calls are TRBV27 and TRBJ2-7; D not resolved. The CDR3 is made up of 11 amino acids. Trimming left V 4 bases short and J 7 bases short, with 8 bases between. Germline-derived CDR1 and CDR2 are MNHEY and SMNVEV (reference sequence). CDR3 sequence (DNA): TGTGCCAGCAGTTCTCAGTGGGAGCAGTACTTC. Its protein product is CASSSQWEQYF.

The chain recombines TRBV7-2 with TRBJ1-4; 8 bases fit TRBD1. CDR1 and CDR2 from the germline V gene are SGHTA and FQGNSA. The CDR3 totals 14 residues. V shed 5 bases and J 7 bases; nucleotides not matched to a gene: 6. DNA for the CDR3: TGTGCCAGCAGCGATAGGACAGGGCGTGAAAAACTGTTTTTT. This sequence encodes CASSDRTGREKLFF.

This clone was detected a few times. An end of the junction does not agree with germline; a read error may underlie this. The V and J genes are TRBV4-1 and TRBJ2-7; D unclear. The CDR3 is made up of 16 amino acids. The germline CDR1 and CDR2 sequences are MGHRA and YSYEKL. Here the CDR3 DNA reads TGCGCCAGCAGCCAAGATTGGCCTTCCACCTCCCACGAGCAGTACTTC. Translation: CASSQDWPSTSHEQYF.

The chain links TRBV9 to TRBJ1-1, with 8 bases aligning to TRBD1. The CDR3 length is 16 residues. With V trimmed by 4 bases and J by 0 bases, 8 bases remained unmatched. Germline V gene lookup returns CDR1 SGDLS and CDR2 YYNGEE. CDR3 DNA sequence: TGTGCCAGCAGCCCACGGACAGGGTCCCTGAACACTGAAGCTTTCTTT. Translating gives CASSPRTGSLNTEAFF.

The rearrangement joins TRBV13 to TRBJ2-3; 7 bases map to TRBD1. Losses at the gene ends were 7 bases for V and 5 bases for J; bases not matched to a gene: 12. The CDR3 is made up of 15 amino acids. Germline V CDR1 and CDR2: PRHDT, FYEKMQ (reference sequence). As DNA, the CDR3 is TGTGCCAGCATTACCAAGGGACAGTACCTAGATACGCAGTATTTT. The encoded protein is CASITKGQYLDTQYF.

The V and J genes are TRBV11-2 and TRBJ2-7; 7 nucleotides align to TRBD1. V gave up 4 bases and J gave up 0 bases; unmatched junction bases: 9. There are 16 residues in the CDR3. Germline lookup yields CDR1 SGHAT and CDR2 FQNNGV. CDR3 in amino acids: CASSSTGATLSYEQYF. The CDR3 coding sequence is TGTGCCAGCAGCTCTACAGGGGCCACCCTCTCCTACGAGCAGTACTTC.

V gene TRBV2 combines with J gene TRBJ2-7; 8 nucleotides agree with TRBD2. With 7 bases clipped from V and 5 bases from J, the junction kept 7 bases outside the gene matches. CDR1 and CDR2 from the germline V gene are SNHLY and FYNNEI. This CDR3 is 13 amino acids long. The CDR3 spells CASTPGLDDEQYF. In DNA form, the CDR3 reads TGTGCCAGCACCCCGGGACTAGACGACGAGCAGTACTTC.

This chain uses TRBV5-6 with TRBJ2-7; 7 bases map to TRBD1. The CDR3 totals 14 residues. Germline CDR1 is SGHDT and CDR2 is YYEEEE. Trimming cost V 0 bases and J 2 bases; bases outside gene matches: 2. The CDR3 DNA is TGTGCCAGCAGCTTGGTCGGACAGGCCTACGAGCAGTACTTC. Translation gives CASSLVGQAYEQYF.

The rearrangement joins TRBV20-1 to TRBJ2-1; TRBD2 matches at 11 bases. This CDR3 has 15 amino acids. After removal of 3 bases from V and 8 bases from J, the junction contained 9 bases not matched to a gene. The germline V gene has CDR1 DFQATT and CDR2 SNEGSKA (reference sequence). The CDR3 DNA sequence: TGCAGTGCTAGTATAGCGGGGGGGCCGACACATGAGCAGTTCTTC. It codes for CSASIAGGPTHEQFF.

This chain joins TRBV4-1 and TRBJ1-2; 10 bases match TRBD1. The CDR3 has 14 amino acids. V trimming: 8 bases; J trimming: 5 bases; junction bases outside the gene matches: 8. From germline, CDR1 is MGHRA and CDR2 YSYEKL. CDR3 DNA: TGCGCCAGCTGCCTTCCGGGACAGGGGTATGGCTACACCTTC. Its protein product is CASCLPGQGYGYTF.

The chain combines TRBV19 with TRBJ1-4, with a tentative D call TRBD1 (6 bases). The ends were cut back, 4 bases at V and 2 bases at J, with 20 bases in the middle. The germline V gene has CDR1 LNHDA and CDR2 SQIVND (reference sequence). The CDR3 is 18 amino acids. The CDR3 protein is CASSTRDILSGTNEKLFF. CDR3 in DNA: TGTGCCAGTAGTACCCGGGACATCCTCTCGGGGACTAATGAAAAACTGTTTTTT.

The rearrangement links TRBV6-1 to TRBJ2-2, with 8 bases identical to TRBD1. The CDR3 length is 16 residues. The germline CDR1 and CDR2 sequences are MNHNS and SASEGT. The V gene end was trimmed by 2 bases and the J gene end by 1 base; junction bases not matched to a gene: 3. This CDR3 is CASSEQGARNTGELFF. In nucleotides, the CDR3 is TGTGCCAGCAGTGAACAGGGGGCTCGGAACACCGGGGAGCTGTTTTTT.

The chain is built from TRBV27 and TRBJ1-2; D may be TRBD1 (6 bases). This CDR3 has 14 amino acids. Trimming shortened V by 2 bases and J by 3 bases, and 10 bases separated the two germline ends. Germline CDR1 and CDR2: MNHEY and SMNVEV (reference sequence). The CDR3 is CASSLADRHYGYTF. The CDR3 nucleotides read TGTGCCAGCAGTTTAGCGGACAGACACTATGGCTACACCTTC.

This CDR3 is CASSMQGASGELFF. DNA for the CDR3: TGTGCCAGTAGTATGCAGGGGGCGAGCGGGGAGCTGTTTTTT. V usage is TRBV19 and J usage is TRBJ2-2; 8 bases are a match to TRBD1. The J segment lost 7 bases and the V segment lost 3 bases, leaving 4 bases of the junction unmatched. Germline CDR1 is LNHDA and CDR2 is SQIVND (reference sequence). This CDR3 spans 14 amino acids.